This T cell receptor (beta chain) comes out of a study of PD-L1 blockade in urothelial cancer. In the study overall: About nine tenths of the roughly 30 patients were men who had bladder-origin urothelial cancer. Across blood samples, T cells had a median count of 141,255. Blood analysis took place 3 weeks (second dose) and 6 weeks after treatment start.

TCRdb's copy holds only in-frame clones and misses some; the assay was immunoSEQ multiplex PCR. The table lists roughly 24,000 clones, approximately 86% of them singletons, with approximately 33% in the top ten. Study observations and caveats: Pretreatment peripheral blood TCR clonality that fell below the median predicted better survival among the patients studied.

Trimming cost V 9 bases and J 5 bases; bases outside gene matches: 5. This CDR3 comprises 14 residues. CDR1 is LNHDA and CDR2 is SQIVND in the germline V gene (reference sequence). Comment on this clone: Its antigen is as yet unknown.

This receptor was taken from a man aged 60-69 years with urothelial cancer. The sequences come from PBMCs, collected around atezolizumab (anti-PD-L1) treatment. The V gene is TRBV19, the J gene TRBJ2-1, with 12 bases fitting TRBD2. The CDR3 DNA reads TGTGCCAGCCTAGGACTAGCGGGGCACAATGAGCAGTTCTTC. Translated, it gives CASLGLAGHNEQFF.